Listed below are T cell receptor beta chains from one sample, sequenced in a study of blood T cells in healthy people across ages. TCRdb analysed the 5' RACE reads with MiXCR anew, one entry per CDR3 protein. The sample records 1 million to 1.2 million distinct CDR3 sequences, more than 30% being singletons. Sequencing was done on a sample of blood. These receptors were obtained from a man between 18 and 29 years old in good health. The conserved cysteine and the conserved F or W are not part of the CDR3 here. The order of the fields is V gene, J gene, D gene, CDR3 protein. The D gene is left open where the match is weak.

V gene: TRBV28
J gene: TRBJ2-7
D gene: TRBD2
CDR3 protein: ASSLAGGFNEQY

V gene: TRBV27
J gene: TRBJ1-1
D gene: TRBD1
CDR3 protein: ASSSTGTGGTEAF

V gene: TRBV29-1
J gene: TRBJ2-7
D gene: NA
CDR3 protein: SMGAGEYNEQY

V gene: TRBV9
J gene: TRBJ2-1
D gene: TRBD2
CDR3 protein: ASSVPLAGGYNEQF

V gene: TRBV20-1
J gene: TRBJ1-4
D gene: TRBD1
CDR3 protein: SAARPGQGTNEKLF

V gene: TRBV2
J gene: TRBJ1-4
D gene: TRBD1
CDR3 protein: ASGLAGGRGEKLF

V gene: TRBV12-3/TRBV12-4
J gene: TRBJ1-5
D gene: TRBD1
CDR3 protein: ASRKTGGNQPQH

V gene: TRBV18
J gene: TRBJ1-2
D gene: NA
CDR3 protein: ASSPALPYGYT

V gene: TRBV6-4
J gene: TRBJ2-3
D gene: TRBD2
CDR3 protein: ASSEGLAADTQY

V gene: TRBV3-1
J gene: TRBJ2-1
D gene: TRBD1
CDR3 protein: ASSQEGRGLYNEQF

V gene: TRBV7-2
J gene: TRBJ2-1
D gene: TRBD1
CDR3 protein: ASSLNPTGGYNEQF

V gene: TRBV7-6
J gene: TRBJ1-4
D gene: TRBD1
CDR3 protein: ASSWRDRAEKLF

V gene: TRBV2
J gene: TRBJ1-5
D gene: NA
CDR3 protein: ASDWGRNNQPQH

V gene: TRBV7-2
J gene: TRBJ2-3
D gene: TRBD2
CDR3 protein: ASSLAKRGVTDTQY

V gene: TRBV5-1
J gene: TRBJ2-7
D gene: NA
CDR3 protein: ASSQNPGRTVYEQY

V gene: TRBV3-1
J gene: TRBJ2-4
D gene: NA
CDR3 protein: ASSQDLQGAIQY

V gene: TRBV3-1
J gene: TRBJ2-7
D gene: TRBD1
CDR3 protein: ASSPGQKREQY

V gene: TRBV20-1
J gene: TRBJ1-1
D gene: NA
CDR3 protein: SARQVMNTEAF

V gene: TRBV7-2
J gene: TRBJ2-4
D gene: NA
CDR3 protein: ASSLDYREENIQY

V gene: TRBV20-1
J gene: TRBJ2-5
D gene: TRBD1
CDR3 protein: SGTGAPPGQETQY

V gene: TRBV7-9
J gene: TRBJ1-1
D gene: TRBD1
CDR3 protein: ASSLEAGGAF

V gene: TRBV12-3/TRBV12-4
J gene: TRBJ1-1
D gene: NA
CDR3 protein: ASNTRQGRRNTEAF

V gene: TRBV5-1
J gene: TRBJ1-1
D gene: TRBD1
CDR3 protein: ASSPGQVRTGEAF

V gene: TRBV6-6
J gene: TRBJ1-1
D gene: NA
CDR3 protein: ASSYAYTEAF

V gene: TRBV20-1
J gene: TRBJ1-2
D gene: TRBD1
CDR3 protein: SARGTGTNYGYT

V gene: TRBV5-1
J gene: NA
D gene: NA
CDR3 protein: ASSLAGNIGETQY

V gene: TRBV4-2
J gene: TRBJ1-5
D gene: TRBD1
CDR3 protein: ASSQGTGDQPQH

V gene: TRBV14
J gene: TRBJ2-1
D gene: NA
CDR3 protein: ASRRLGGNEQF

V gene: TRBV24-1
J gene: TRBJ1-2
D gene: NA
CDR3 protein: ATSVREGDGYT

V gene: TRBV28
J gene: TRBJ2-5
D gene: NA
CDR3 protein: ASNSGRETQY

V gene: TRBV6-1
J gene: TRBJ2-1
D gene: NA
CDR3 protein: ASSSPVGSPPKGQF

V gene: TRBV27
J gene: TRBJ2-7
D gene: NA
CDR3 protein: ASNPGHPTVNEQY

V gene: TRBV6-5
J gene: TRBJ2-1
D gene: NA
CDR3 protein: ASSPRLFSVYNEQF

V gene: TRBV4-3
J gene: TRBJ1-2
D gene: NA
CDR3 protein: ASSQVRTIYGYT

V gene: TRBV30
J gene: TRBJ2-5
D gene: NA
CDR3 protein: AWAPDWDQETQY

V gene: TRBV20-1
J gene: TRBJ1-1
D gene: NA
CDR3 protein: SARDTASEAF

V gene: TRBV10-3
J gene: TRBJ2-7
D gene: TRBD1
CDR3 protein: AISDWDSSYEQY

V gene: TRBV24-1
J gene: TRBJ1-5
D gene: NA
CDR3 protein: ATSDPGISNQPQH

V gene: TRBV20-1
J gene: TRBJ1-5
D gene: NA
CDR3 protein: SARPGATDQPQH

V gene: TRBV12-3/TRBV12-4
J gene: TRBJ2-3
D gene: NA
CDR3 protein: ASSPGGPPATQY

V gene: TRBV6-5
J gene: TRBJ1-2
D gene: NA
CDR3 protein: ASSYGSANYGYT